One sample yielded the 10 T cell receptor beta chains listed below, sequenced in a study of T-cell memory formation after mild COVID-19. One entry per CDR3 protein results from TCRdb running MiXCR on the 5' RACE reads. In the table there are hundreds of thousands of distinct CDR3 sequences, under 30% of which are singletons. Sequenced material: PBMCs or a T cell subset sorted from them (not recorded which). The receptors shown here come from an adult woman who had mild COVID-19 (a few samples of this study predate the infection). Cell type and time point are not known.

The chain couples TRBV3-1 to TRBJ2-3; 10 nucleotides match TRBD1. Germline V gene sequence: CDR1 LGHDT, CDR2 YNNKEL (reference sequence). The CDR3 is 17 amino acids. The ends lost 2 bases at V and 3 bases at J; junction bases unmatched: 8. DNA for the CDR3: TGTGCCAGCAGCCAAACGAGACAGGGGGCTCGGACAGATACGCAGTATTTT. This codes for CASSQTRQGARTDTQYF.

The chain links TRBV5-1 to TRBJ2-3; 11 bases agree with TRBD2. CDR1 and CDR2 (germline): SGHRS, YFSETQ. This CDR3 spans 17 amino acids. Unmatched junction bases numbered 7, after V lost 0 bases and J lost 4 bases. CDR3 amino acids: CASSLATASGGPDTQYF. CDR3 DNA: TGCGCCAGCAGCTTGGCCACCGCTAGCGGGGGGCCAGATACGCAGTATTTT.

This clonotype appeared a few times. The V call is TRBV6-6, the J call TRBJ1-1; D might be TRBD1 (6 bases). Trimming pared 0 bases from V and 5 bases from J, leaving 13 bases between. Germline assignment: CDR1 MNHNY and CDR2 SVGAGI (reference sequence). The CDR3 runs 15 residues. In DNA, the CDR3 is TGTGCCAGCAGTTACTCAGCGGGGGGCCAAACTGAAGCTTTCTTT. This encodes CASSYSAGGQTEAFF.

This clonotype appeared a few times. This rearrangement joins TRBV9 to TRBJ2-5, with 9 nucleotides matching TRBD1. Per germline, CDR1 SGDLS and CDR2 YYNGEE. The CDR3 loop spans 17 amino acids. With 0 bases clipped from V and 2 bases from J, the junction kept 8 bases outside the gene matches. The CDR3 nucleotides are TGTGCCAGCAGCGTAGCTCCGGGGACAGGGACTCAAGAGACCCAGTACTTC. This gives the protein CASSVAPGTGTQETQYF.

The chain couples TRBV3-1 to TRBJ2-1, with D unresolved. V was shortened by 4 bases and J by 2 bases, with 6 bases between the two germline ends. CDR1 is LGHDT and CDR2 is YNNKEL in the germline V gene (reference sequence). The CDR3 has 13 residues. The CDR3 reads CASSPTPYNEQFF. The CDR3 region has the DNA TGTGCCAGCAGCCCTACTCCCTACAATGAGCAGTTCTTC.

The chain has TRBV12-3 or TRBV12-4 and TRBJ2-1, with D tentatively TRBD1 or TRBD2 (5 bases each). V lost 6 bases to trimming and J lost 8 bases, with 14 bases between them. The CDR3 has 13 amino acids. This CDR3 is CASRGEAAHEQFF. The CDR3 coding sequence is TGTGCCAGCAGGGGGGAAGCGGCCCATGAGCAGTTCTTC.

V gene TRBV2 combines with J gene TRBJ2-5, with D perhaps assigned TRBD1 or TRBD2 (7 bases each). CDR1 SNHLY and CDR2 FYNNEI come from the germline V gene. V lost 8 bases and J lost 4, with 14 bases in between. The CDR3 covers 13 residues. CDR3 sequence: CASGGDSRETQYF. DNA of the CDR3: TGTGCCAGCGGGGGGGACAGCAGAGAGACCCAGTACTTC.

This clonotype has just a few counts. The rearrangement joins TRBV12-3 or TRBV12-4 to TRBJ1-2; D is unresolved. This CDR3 spans 15 amino acids. Trimming cost V 4 bases and J 4 bases, with 16 bases left between them. The CDR3 loop reads CASSSPRTGSYGYTF. CDR3 DNA: TGTGCCAGCAGTTCCCCCCGGACCGGGAGCTATGGCTACACCTTC.

This clonotype was seen repeatedly, ten times or more. The chain uses TRBV3-1 and TRBJ2-5, with 8 positions matching TRBD1. The germline CDR1 and CDR2 sequences are LGHDT and YNNKEL (reference sequence). This CDR3 region has 16 residues. Trimming removed 6 bases from V and 3 bases from J; junction bases left unmatched: 12. The CDR3 nucleotides read TGTGCCAGCAGTGATTATAGGACAGGGCACAAAGAGACCCAGTACTTC. Translated: CASSDYRTGHKETQYF.

The chain joins TRBV7-3 to TRBJ2-3; 8 bases line up with TRBD1. CDR1 is SGHTA, CDR2 FQGTGA, per germline. The CDR3 extends over 13 amino acids. After removal of 8 bases from V and 5 bases from J, the junction contained 6 bases not matched to a gene. CDR3 in DNA: TGTGCCAGCGGGCAGGGGGCTCGAGATACGCAGTATTTT. Its protein product is CASGQGARDTQYF.